Sequencing of this T cell receptor (beta chain) was carried out in a study of multiple sclerosis patients with progressive multifocal leukoencephalopathy. Broader study findings: Preferential TRBV-TRBJ pairings or common gene usage were not detected at PML. Lower normalized Shannon entropy suggested reduced TRB diversity in most PML patients.

Indicated time point: time of PML onset. PML in natalizumab-treated patients developed after between about 15 and 56 months of natalizumab therapy. T3 refers to blood collected at the onset of PML. Concerning this clone itself: Its antigen is as yet unknown.

This CDR3 is 15 amino acids long. The V gene end was trimmed by 4 bases and the J gene end by 5 bases; junction bases not matched to a gene: 3. In germline, CDR1 is LGHNA, CDR2 YSLEER. Sequencing was performed with immunoSEQ multiplex PCR; in TCRdb, only in-frame clones are kept and a portion is missing. The sample holds 25,000 to 30,000 clones; more than 70% are singletons and the top ten take 12%. This material consisted of PBMCs, taken from a patient treated with natalizumab. The sequence was obtained from a woman aged 25-40 years with progressive multifocal leukoencephalopathy. The rearrangement uses TRBV4-3 and TRBJ2-1, with 12 bases lining up with TRBD2. CDR3 DNA sequence: TGCGCCAGCAGCCTACTAGCGGGGGGCAACAATGAGCAGTTCTTC. Translated: CASSLLAGGNNEQFF.